These 20 T cell receptor beta chains share one sample of origin, sequenced in a study of Ad26.COV2.S vaccination and SARS-CoV-2 variants. The assay was immunoSEQ multiplex PCR, and TCRdb's table has in-frame clones only and misses some. Of approximately 400,000 clones in the sample, 92% are singletons; the top ten hold 3.9%. The sequenced sample was peripheral blood, obtained after recovery from COVID-19. Source of these receptors: a human donor who had recovered from COVID-19.

The chain uses TRBV24-1 and TRBJ2-3; TRBD1 aligns across 7 bases. With V trimmed by 5 bases and J by 8 bases, 9 bases remained unmatched. Germline CDR1 and CDR2: KGHDR and SFDVKD. The CDR3 spans 14 residues. The CDR3 loop reads CATSGGGPGGTQYF. The CDR3 nucleotides are TGTGCCACCAGTGGAGGGGGCCCCGGAGGTACGCAGTATTTT.

This rearrangement joins TRBV6-5 to TRBJ1-2; tentative D call: TRBD1 (6 bases). The CDR3 is made up of 15 amino acids. The ends were cut back, 0 bases at V and 7 bases at J, with 15 bases in the middle. Germline V gene sequence: CDR1 MNHEY, CDR2 SVGAGI. CDR3 in DNA: TGTGCCAGCAGTTACTCGTCGGGGACACGTTCTGGCTACACCTTC. Translating gives CASSYSSGTRSGYTF.

J is TRBJ2-7 and V is TRBV4-2; D remains unclear. The CDR3 contains 15 residues. The V gene lost 0 bases and the J gene lost 2 bases, with 11 bases spanning the gap. Per germline, CDR1 LGHNA and CDR2 YNFKEQ. As DNA, the CDR3 is TGTGCCAGCAGCCAAGAAAACGGCTTTCCCTACGAGCAGTACTTC. It encodes CASSQENGFPYEQYF.

V gene TRBV2 combines with J gene TRBJ1-5, with 9 bases identical to TRBD1. Germline CDR1 reads SNHLY; CDR2 reads FYNNEI. The CDR3 is 14 amino acids. With V trimmed by 2 bases and J by 5 bases, 1 base remained unmatched. CDR3 DNA sequence: TGTGCCAGCAGTGAATACAGGGGGCATCAGCCCCAGCATTTT. Amino acids: CASSEYRGHQPQHF. Looking up the rest from reference TRBV2 and TRBJ1-5 gives the full variable domain: EPEVTQTPSHQVTQMGQEVILRCVPISNHLYFYWYRQILGQKVEFLVSFYNNEISEKSEIFDDQFSVERPDGSNFTLKIRSTKLEDSAMYFCASSEYRGHQPQHFGDGTRLSIL.

The genes are TRBV10-3 and TRBJ1-1; tentatively, D is TRBD1 (6 bases). Trimming removed 6 bases from V and 2 bases from J, with 10 bases in between. The CDR3 contains 13 residues. Germline V gene lookup returns CDR1 ENHRY and CDR2 SYGVKD. In DNA, the CDR3 is TGTGCCATCAGCCTGGGACAAAACACTGAAGCTTTCTTT. Its translation is CAISLGQNTEAFF.

V is TRBV7-9 and J is TRBJ2-1; 8 nucleotides match TRBD1. Germline V gives CDR1 SEHNR, CDR2 FQNEAQ (reference sequence). The length of the CDR3 is 13 residues. V shed 8 bases and J 8 bases; nucleotides not matched to a gene: 8. CDR3 residues: CASQGQGYDEQFF. The CDR3 DNA is TGTGCCAGCCAAGGACAGGGCTATGATGAGCAGTTCTTC.

This rearrangement joins TRBV19 to TRBJ1-5; 11 nucleotides match TRBD1. The CDR3 sequence is 18 residues long. CDR1 is LNHDA and CDR2 is SQIVND in the germline V gene (reference sequence). Germline trimming cut 7 bases from V and 2 bases from J; bases unmatched to any gene: 13. CDR3 sequence reads: CASTKTGTGGGRNQPQHF. The CDR3 DNA reads as TGTGCCAGTACCAAGACCGGGACAGGGGGTGGCCGCAATCAGCCCCAGCATTTT. The full variable domain, with the rest looked up from reference TRBV19 and TRBJ1-5, is DGGITQSPKYLFRKEGQNVTLSCEQNLNHDAMYWYRQDPGQGLRLIYYSQIVNDFQKGDIAEGYSVSREKKESFPLTVTSAQKNPTAFYLCASTKTGTGGGRNQPQHFGDGTRLSIL.

The chain is built from TRBV4-1 and TRBJ1-5, with D unresolved. Germline V gene data show CDR1 as MGHRA and CDR2 as YSYEKL. V was cut by 0 bases and J by 0 bases, with 6 bases left in between. The CDR3 is made up of 15 amino acids. The CDR3 DNA is TGCGCCAGCAGCCAAGAGTCGTATAGCAATCAGCCCCAGCATTTT. Its protein is CASSQESYSNQPQHF.

The chain employs TRBV7-2 and TRBJ2-5, with D possibly matching TRBD2 (7 bases). V gave up 8 bases and J gave up 1 base, with 17 bases separating them. From germline, CDR1 is SGHTA and CDR2 FQGNSA. The CDR3 sequence is 15 residues long. The DNA of the CDR3 is TGTGCCAGCTCCCCAGCCCGGGGGGCCCAAGAGACCCAGTACTTC. Its protein product is CASSPARGAQETQYF.

CDR3 nucleotide sequence: TGTGCCAGCAGTGCCACAGCGGGGGGGCGAGAGACCCAGTACTTC. Encoded protein: CASSATAGGRETQYF. V and J are TRBV6-4 and TRBJ2-5, with 10 bases lining up with TRBD2. Trimming took 4 bases from V and 4 from J; bases not matched to a gene: 6. The CDR3 covers 15 residues. Per the germline V gene, CDR1 is MRHNA and CDR2 is SNTAGT.

This chain links TRBV10-1 with TRBJ2-5; tentative D call: TRBD2 (7 bases). CDR1 is WNHNN, CDR2 SYGVQD, per germline (reference sequence). This CDR3 has 15 amino acids. V lost 8 bases and J 5 bases, leaving 21 bases between the germline ends. The CDR3 region has the DNA TGCGCCAGCTCCTCGGGGGGCCGTACAGGGGAGACCCAGTACTTC. Protein product: CASSSGGRTGETQYF.

The rearrangement joins TRBV5-4 to TRBJ2-3, with D possibly TRBD2 on 5 matching bases. Trimming left V 1 base short and J 2 bases short, with 8 bases between. Germline assignment: CDR1 SGHNT and CDR2 YYREEE (reference sequence). CDR3 length: 14 amino acids. Here the CDR3 DNA reads TGTGCCAGCAGCTTGCCGACTACCACAGATACGCAGTATTTT. Amino acid sequence: CASSLPTTTDTQYF.

The chain recombines TRBV7-9 with TRBJ2-5; 7 positions agree with TRBD1. With V trimmed by 4 bases and J by 1 base, 6 bases remained unmatched. The germline CDR1 and CDR2 sequences are SEHNR and FQNEAQ (reference sequence). The CDR3 extends over 15 amino acids. The CDR3 region has the DNA TGTGCCAGCAGCTACGGGACAGCTACCCAAGAGACCCAGTACTTC. Translated: CASSYGTATQETQYF.

The chain employs TRBV5-1 and TRBJ1-5, with D tentatively TRBD1 (6 bases). This CDR3 has 13 residues. V was cut by 9 bases and J by 6 bases, with 16 bases left in between. Per germline, CDR1 SGHRS and CDR2 YFSETQ. In DNA form, the CDR3 reads TGCGCCACCTCGGGGGGGCTCGGTCAGCCCCAGCATTTT. Translating gives CATSGGLGQPQHF.

The V gene is TRBV6-1, the J gene TRBJ1-2; possible D gene TRBD1, 6 bases. In germline, CDR1 is MNHNS, CDR2 SASEGT. Trimming removed 4 bases at V and 6 bases at J, with 27 bases between. This CDR3 is 18 amino acids long. The CDR3 loop is CASSARDTNFVRSNGYTF. The CDR3 nucleotides read TGTGCCAGCAGTGCCCGGGACACCAATTTTGTTCGTTCTAATGGCTACACCTTC.

In DNA, the CDR3 is TGTGCCAGCAGCAACCGTGGAAGCACAGATACGCAGTATTTT. Amino acids: CASSNRGSTDTQYF. This chain connects TRBV3-1 (or the pseudogene TRBV3-2) to TRBJ2-3; D is ambiguous. CDR1 LGHDT and CDR2 YNNKEL come from the germline V gene (reference sequence). The ends were cut back, 5 bases at V and 0 bases at J, with 9 bases in the middle. The CDR3 has 14 amino acids.

This chain connects TRBV2 to TRBJ2-3; D unresolved. V was trimmed by 6 bases and J by 2 bases, leaving 15 bases between them. CDR1 and CDR2 from the germline V gene are SNHLY and FYNNEI. The CDR3 has 15 residues. CDR3 nucleotide sequence: TGTGCCAGCAGCCCCGTTGGAGTCTCCACAGATACGCAGTATTTT. Translation: CASSPVGVSTDTQYF. The full variable domain, rest sourced from reference TRBV2 and TRBJ2-3, is EPEVTQTPSHQVTQMGQEVILRCVPISNHLYFYWYRQILGQKVEFLVSFYNNEISEKSEIFDDQFSVERPDGSNFTLKIRSTKLEDSAMYFCASSPVGVSTDTQYFGPGTRLTVL.

The chain combines TRBV3-1 (or the pseudogene TRBV3-2) with TRBJ1-2; D may be TRBD1 (5 bases). The CDR3 totals 14 residues. In germline, CDR1 is LGHDT, CDR2 YNNKEL (reference sequence). Between the trimmed V and J ends, which lost 4 bases and 4 bases, there was a span of 13 bases. The CDR3, as DNA: TGTGCCAGCAGCCCTGGGACGGACCTCTATGGCTACACCTTC. Translating gives CASSPGTDLYGYTF.

The chain uses TRBV5-1 and TRBJ1-1, with D perhaps TRBD1 (6 bases). The ends were cut back, 5 bases at V and 0 bases at J, with 14 bases in the middle. The CDR3 has 15 residues. The V gene's germline CDR1 is SGHRS and CDR2 YFSETQ. The CDR3 DNA is TGCGCCAGCAGACCCAGGGGATCCTTGAACACTGAAGCTTTCTTT. As protein: CASRPRGSLNTEAFF.

On this clone: Germline and junction disagree at one end, which may indicate a read error. The rearrangement links TRBV27 to TRBJ1-5, with TRBD1 identical over 9 bases. The CDR3 loop spans 15 amino acids. Looked up from germline, CDR1 is MNHEY and CDR2 is SMNVEV (reference sequence). The CDR3 loop reads CASSLGQGSTQPQHF. CDR3 DNA sequence: TGTGCCAGCAGTTTAGGACAGGGGAGCACTCAGCCCCAGCATTTT.